This TCR beta chain came from a study of CD8 T cells in Susac syndrome. RNA totalling about 0.5 to 1 ug underwent reverse transcription with random hexamers. The CDR3 of TCR beta was amplified by immunoSEQ multiplex PCR across 54 Vbeta and 13 Jbeta. TCRdb called the immunoSEQ multiplex PCR reads again in MiXCR, with one record for every CDR3 protein. The sample contains about 80,000 distinct CDR3 sequences, over 90% of which appear only once. Germline V gene data show CDR1 as SGHRS and CDR2 as YFSETQ. This CDR3 has 17 amino acids. V was trimmed by 1 base and J by 5 bases, leaving 19 bases between them. Sequencing of TCR beta covered CD8+ and CD4+ T cells obtained from blood. The TEMRA cells underwent FACS enrichment, while the CD8+ and CD4+ T cells underwent negative isolation.

This receptor was taken from a human donor in good health. The V call is TRBV5-1, the J call TRBJ2-1, with unresolved D. The sample was CD8+ T cells from PBMCs. CDR3 bases: TGCGCCAGCAGCTTGCACGATACAAGGCCCTACAACAATGAGCAGTTCTTC. This encodes CASSLHDTRPYNNEQFF.